What follows are 16 T cell receptor beta chains derived from one specimen sequenced in a study of blood T cells in healthy people across ages. For the second PCR, which ran for about 7 to 11 cycles, a sample-barcoded 5' primer and a J-beta primer mix were used. TCRdb re-derived calls from the 5' RACE reads in MiXCR, one entry per CDR3 protein. Of 650,000 to 800,000 distinct CDR3 sequences detected, about 50% appear once; the ten largest clones hold about 13%. Sequenced input: blood. The receptors originated from a woman aged 80 or older in good health.

The CDR3 is CATETGGQETQYF. DNA for the CDR3: TGTGCCACCGAGACAGGGGGCCAAGAGACCCAGTACTTC. This chain links TRBV10-3 with TRBJ2-5; 9 bases are shared with TRBD1. Trimming cost V 10 bases and J 1 base; bases outside gene matches: 4. Per germline, CDR1 ENHRY and CDR2 SYGVKD. The CDR3 is made up of 13 amino acids.

The table lists this clonotype with a few counts. The rearrangement joins TRBV12-3 or TRBV12-4 to TRBJ2-3; D tentatively reads TRBD1 or TRBD2 (5 bases each). The V end lost 6 bases, the J end lost 10 bases, and 17 bases lay between the germline ends. CDR3 size: 13 residues. The CDR3 DNA reads TGTGCCAGCAGGACCCGGGACCAGTGTTCGCAGTATTTT. Amino acid sequence: CASRTRDQCSQYF.

The V and J genes are TRBV28 and TRBJ1-2; D uncertain. The CDR3 has 15 residues. The germline V and J ends were trimmed by 1 base and 8 bases, with 17 bases remaining between them. Germline CDR1 reads MDHEN; CDR2 reads SYDVKM. Here the CDR3 reads CASSLFSSSRTGYTF. DNA for the CDR3: TGTGCCAGCAGTTTATTTTCGTCGAGCCGCACGGGCTACACCTTC.

This clonotype was recorded only once. This clone may be a read error of a much larger clone one base away. The chain is built from TRBV7-2 and TRBJ2-3, with D unclear. The germline gives CDR1 SGHTA, CDR2 FQGNSA. The CDR3 spans 16 residues. V was clipped by 2 bases and J by 1 base, with 13 bases between them. The CDR3 DNA follows: TGTGCCAGCAGCTTAAGAATAGGCCGGGGCACAGATACGCAGTATTTT. This gives the protein CASSLRIGRGTDTQYF.

This sequence joins TRBV9 and TRBJ1-2; D is unclear. The germline CDR1 and CDR2 sequences are SGDLS and YYNGEE. Deletions cut 4 bases from V and 0 bases from J, with 19 bases between. The CDR3 runs 17 residues. CDR3 DNA: TGTGCCAGCAGCCCTCCGGGAACCACTCTTTCTAACTATGGCTACACCTTC. Its protein is CASSPPGTTLSNYGYTF.

The V gene is TRBV29-1, the J gene TRBJ2-1; the D call may be TRBD1 or TRBD2 (5 bases each). The CDR3 is made up of 11 amino acids. Looked up from germline, CDR1 is SQVTM and CDR2 is ANQGSEA. Trimming took off 7 bases at V and 10 bases at J, with 14 bases between the two ends. CDR3 nucleotide sequence: TGCAGCGCCTCCCGGGGCGGGGAGCAGTTCTTC. Amino acids: CSASRGGEQFF.

This clonotype was found many times. An end of the junction does not agree with germline; a read error may underlie this. The chain combines TRBV5-1 with TRBJ1-5, with D perhaps matching TRBD1 (6 bases). Germline CDR1 and CDR2: SGHRS and YFSETQ. The CDR3 sequence is 14 residues long. CDR3 sequence (DNA): TGTGCCAGCAGTCTAGAGGGGGGGAATCAGCCCCAGCATTTT. This codes for CASSLEGGNQPQHF.

V gene TRBV10-3 combines with J gene TRBJ2-3; 12 bases are shared with TRBD2. The CDR3 consists of 18 residues. After removal of 3 bases from V and 2 bases from J, the junction contained 9 bases not matched to a gene. Germline CDR1 ENHRY, CDR2 SYGVKD. CDR3 sequence (DNA): TGTGCCATCAGTGAATCTAGCGGGGGGGAACGCCCCACAGATACGCAGTATTTT. Translated, it gives CAISESSGGERPTDTQYF.

This clonotype was observed at least ten times. The gene calls are TRBV4-2 and TRBJ2-4, with D possibly TRBD1 on 5 matching bases. The CDR3 length is 14 residues. The germline V and J ends were trimmed by 0 bases and 5 bases, with 8 bases remaining between them. From germline, CDR1 is LGHNA and CDR2 YNFKEQ. The CDR3 loop reads CASSQDRAENIQYF. The CDR3 bases are TGTGCCAGCAGCCAAGACAGGGCCGAAAACATTCAGTACTTC.

This clonotype was recorded at least ten times. The chain recombines TRBV5-1 with TRBJ1-2; a weak D match, TRBD1 (6 bases). The germline V gene encodes CDR1 SGHRS and CDR2 YFSETQ. V lost 0 bases, J lost 2 bases, and 11 bases lay in between. The CDR3 is made up of 15 amino acids. Here the CDR3 reads CASSLGGGVNYGYTF. The CDR3 DNA reads TGCGCCAGCAGCTTGGGAGGGGGAGTGAACTATGGCTACACCTTC.

This clonotype was seen at least ten times. V usage is TRBV12-3 or TRBV12-4 and J usage is TRBJ2-3, with D tentatively TRBD2 (6 bases). Deletions cut 6 bases from V and 11 bases from J, with 15 bases between. There are 12 residues in the CDR3. CDR3 in amino acids: CASRTTLGGQYF. The CDR3 DNA follows: TGTGCCAGCAGGACCACGTTGGGGGGGCAGTATTTT.

This clonotype is a singleton in its sample. The rearrangement joins TRBV3-1 to TRBJ2-4, with a tentative D call TRBD1 (6 bases). Deletions cut 4 bases from V and 2 bases from J, with 12 bases between. This CDR3 comprises 15 residues. The germline V gene has CDR1 LGHDT and CDR2 YNNKEL (reference sequence). In nucleotides, the CDR3 is TGTGCCAGCAGCCGGATTCAGGGGTCCAAAAACATTCAGTACTTC. Protein product: CASSRIQGSKNIQYF.

This chain links TRBV19 with TRBJ2-3, with D unresolved. Germline CDR1 and CDR2: LNHDA and SQIVND (reference sequence). The CDR3 runs to 16 residues. V was trimmed by 3 bases and J by 5 bases, leaving 18 bases between them. The CDR3 spells CASSMTSWVTGDTQYF. The CDR3 coding sequence is TGTGCCAGTAGTATGACGTCCTGGGTTACTGGAGATACGCAGTATTTT.

Notes on this clonotype: This clone may be a read error of a much larger clone one base away. The chain combines TRBV5-5 with TRBJ2-5; D is perhaps TRBD1 (5 bases). The CDR3 contains 14 residues. V lost 2 bases and J 11 bases, leaving 19 bases between the germline ends. The V gene's germline CDR1 is SGHKS and CDR2 YYEKEE (reference sequence). CDR3 in amino acids: CASSLWEAGNEQYF. The CDR3 DNA is TGTGCCAGCAGCTTATGGGAAGCAGGGAATGAGCAGTACTTC. Full variable domain (outside the CDR3, taken from reference TRBV5-5 and TRBJ2-5): DAGVTQSPTHLIKTRGQQVTLRCSPISGHKSVSWYQQVLGQGPQFIFQYYEKEERGRGNFPDRFSARQFPNYSSELNVNALLLGDSALYLCASSLWEAGNEQYFGPGTRLLVL.

V and J are TRBV5-1 and TRBJ2-7; 10 positions agree with TRBD1. CDR1 SGHRS and CDR2 YFSETQ come from the germline V gene. CDR3 length: 15 residues. The junction had 8 bases not matched to a gene; V was cut back by 3 bases and J by 5 bases. In DNA form, the CDR3 reads TGCGCCAGCAGCTGGGGGACAGGGGTGATGAACGAGCAGTACTTC. Translating gives CASSWGTGVMNEQYF.

The V gene is TRBV12-3 or TRBV12-4, the J gene TRBJ2-1; a weak D match, TRBD2 (5 bases). The CDR3 contains 14 residues. V lost 3 bases and J lost 9, with 15 bases in between. The CDR3 DNA reads as TGTGCCAGCAGTTTGGTTGAGGGTTGGGGTGAGCAGTTCTTC. Residues: CASSLVEGWGEQFF.